This record concerns one TCR beta chain sequence. The germline gives CDR1 SGHTA, CDR2 FQGNSA. The CDR3 extends over 17 amino acids. Trimming at V came to 6 bases and at J to 4 bases, leaving 8 bases not matched to a gene. This entry belongs to a study of blood T cell repertoires in COVID-19. In the authors' workflow: Counts of nucleated cells, estimated from reference gene primer amplification, were obtained. This table comes from immunoSEQ multiplex PCR, and its TCRdb copy is limited to in-frame clones, with some not included. The V and J calls and clone size are taken from that table; D and trimming were inferred from the DNA. Seen here are 85,000 to 120,000 clones, about 87% observed once, and the top ten hold less than 3.5%.

The chain uses TRBV7-2 and TRBJ2-4; 14 bases agree with TRBD2. This TCR was sampled from a man between 45 and 60 years old with active or convalescent COVID-19. The specimen was peripheral blood. The CDR3 DNA sequence: TGTGCCAGCAGTACCCCCGGGACTAGCGGGGGAAAAAACATTCAGTACTTC. Translation: CASSTPGTSGGKNIQYF. Variable domain in full (rest from reference TRBV7-2 and TRBJ2-4): GAGVSQSPSNKVTEKGKDVELRCDPISGHTALYWYRQSLGQGLEFLIYFQGNSAPDKSGLPSDRFSAERTGGSVSTLTIQRTQQEDSAVYLCASSTPGTSGGKNIQYFGAGTRLSVL.